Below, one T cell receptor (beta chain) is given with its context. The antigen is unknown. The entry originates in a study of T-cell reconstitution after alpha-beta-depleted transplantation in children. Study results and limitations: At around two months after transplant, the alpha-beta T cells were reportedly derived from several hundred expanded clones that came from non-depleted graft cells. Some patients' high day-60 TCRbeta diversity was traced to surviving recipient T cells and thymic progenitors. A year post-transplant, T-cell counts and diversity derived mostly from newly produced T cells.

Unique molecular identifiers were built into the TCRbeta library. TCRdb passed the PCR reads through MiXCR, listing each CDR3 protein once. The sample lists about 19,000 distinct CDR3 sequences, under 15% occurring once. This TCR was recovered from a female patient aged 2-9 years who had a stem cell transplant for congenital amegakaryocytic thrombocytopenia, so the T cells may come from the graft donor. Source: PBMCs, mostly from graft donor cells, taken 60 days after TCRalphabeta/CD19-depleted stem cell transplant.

This chain's CDR3 is CASSTDRGGTEAFF. CDR3 DNA: TGCGCCAGCAGCACCGACAGGGGCGGGACTGAAGCTTTCTTT. The chain has TRBV5-1 and TRBJ1-1; 8 bases match TRBD1. Germline CDR1 and CDR2: SGHRS and YFSETQ. The V gene end was trimmed by 4 bases and the J gene end by 5 bases; junction bases not matched to a gene: 7. The CDR3 contains 14 residues.